The 20 T cell receptor beta chains given below trace back to one sample, sequenced in a study of T-cell reconstitution after alpha-beta-depleted transplantation in children. Unique molecular identifiers were used in preparing the TCRbeta library. TCRdb reprocessed the PCR reads with MiXCR, giving one entry per CDR3 protein. The sample holds 900,000 or so distinct CDR3 sequences, roughly 15% seen once. Sequencing used PBMCs, mostly from graft donor cells, obtained 360 days after TCRalphabeta/CD19-depleted stem cell transplant. All receptors derive from a male patient aged 10 to 17 who had a stem cell transplant for acute lymphoblastic leukemia, so the T cells may come from the graft donor.

This clonotype has only a few counts. The chain joins TRBV5-6 to TRBJ2-1; TRBD2 is a possible D gene (5 bases). Germline CDR1 is SGHDT and CDR2 is YYEEEE. Trimming pared 4 bases from V and 5 bases from J, leaving 13 bases between. The CDR3 sequence is 14 residues long. The CDR3 DNA follows: TGTGCCAGCAGCAGCGGACTGGTTGACAATGAGCAGTTCTTC. Protein sequence: CASSSGLVDNEQFF.

This chain links TRBV5-1 with TRBJ2-7; perhaps TRBD2 as D (6 bases). The CDR3 has 14 residues. Trimming cost V 2 bases and J 4 bases, with 13 bases left between them. Germline V lookup: CDR1 SGHRS, CDR2 YFSETQ. CDR3 nucleotide sequence: TGCGCCAGCAGCTTCGCGGGACCCAAATACGAGCAGTACTTC. Its translation: CASSFAGPKYEQYF.

The chain couples TRBV5-1 to TRBJ1-3; possible D gene TRBD1, 5 bases. Trimming pared 3 bases from V and 0 bases from J, leaving 7 bases between. Germline loops: CDR1 SGHRS, CDR2 YFSETQ. The length of the CDR3 is 14 residues. The DNA of the CDR3 is TGCGCCAGCAGCTCGACAGTCTCTGGAAACACCATATATTTT. Translation: CASSSTVSGNTIYF.

The chain employs TRBV18 and TRBJ2-7; 8 bases map to TRBD2. CDR3 length: 16 amino acids. J lost 1 base, V lost 6 bases, and 11 bases had no gene match. The germline CDR1 and CDR2 sequences are KGHSH and LQKENI. CDR3 sequence reads: CASSPKGTRKSYEQYF. In DNA form, the CDR3 reads TGTGCCAGCTCCCCAAAGGGGACTAGGAAGTCCTACGAGCAGTACTTC.

This clonotype was seen at least ten times. V and J are TRBV5-1 and TRBJ2-3; TRBD1 matches 7 bases. CDR1 is SGHRS, CDR2 YFSETQ, per germline. The V gene end was trimmed by 2 bases and the J gene end by 5 bases; junction bases not matched to a gene: 8. The CDR3 totals 15 residues. In nucleotides, the CDR3 is TGCGCCAGCAGCTTTCTGGGACAGCCCTTAGATACGCAGTATTTT. Amino acids: CASSFLGQPLDTQYF. The variable domain in full, completed from reference TRBV5-1 and TRBJ2-3, reads KAGVTQTPRYLIKTRGQQVTLSCSPISGHRSVSWYQQTPGQGLQFLFEYFSETQRNKGNFPGRFSGRQFSNSRSEMNVSTLELGDSALYLCASSFLGQPLDTQYFGPGTRLTVL.

This clonotype was counted a few times. The chain combines TRBV15 with TRBJ2-7, with TRBD1 matching 10 bases. The J segment lost 0 bases and the V segment lost 3 bases, leaving 2 bases of the junction unmatched. Germline V lookup: CDR1 LNHNV, CDR2 YYDKDF (reference sequence). The CDR3 runs to 15 residues. CDR3 sequence: CATSSDRGLSYEQYF. The CDR3 region has the DNA TGTGCCACCAGCAGCGACAGGGGGCTCTCCTACGAGCAGTACTTC.

The rearrangement links TRBV5-1 to TRBJ2-5; TRBD1 matches 8 bases. Losses at the gene ends were 0 bases for V and 5 bases for J; bases not matched to a gene: 6. The CDR3 extends over 15 amino acids. Germline V gives CDR1 SGHRS, CDR2 YFSETQ. CDR3 in DNA: TGCGCCAGCAGCTTGGGACAGGGGAAGTTGGAGACCCAGTACTTC. Its translation: CASSLGQGKLETQYF.

A few counts support this clonotype. This sequence joins TRBV10-3 and TRBJ2-7; maybe TRBD1 (7 bases). In germline, CDR1 is ENHRY, CDR2 SYGVKD. V was cut by 6 bases and J by 2 bases, with 11 bases left in between. This CDR3 is built from 13 residues. The CDR3 loop is CAIRPGGTYEQYF. CDR3 sequence (DNA): TGTGCCATCAGGCCAGGGGGGACCTACGAGCAGTACTTC.

This clonotype has just a few counts. This chain uses TRBV11-1 with TRBJ2-7; TRBD2 agrees at 15 bases. The CDR3 has 18 amino acids. V dropped 3 bases and J dropped 4; count of bases not matched to a gene: 10. Per the germline V gene, CDR1 is SGHAT and CDR2 is FQDESV (reference sequence). In DNA form, the CDR3 reads TGTGCCAGCAGCTTCCCGGGACTAGCGGGAGGAAGTGGTTACGAGCAGTACTTC. It encodes CASSFPGLAGGSGYEQYF.

The CDR3 reads CASSLTKRERATDTQYF. The CDR3 DNA sequence: TGCGCCAGCAGCCTCACGAAGCGGGAGCGCGCCACAGATACGCAGTATTTT. The rearrangement joins TRBV4-1 to TRBJ2-3; 8 nucleotides match TRBD2. This CDR3 contains 17 residues. Germline trimming cut 4 bases from V and 2 bases from J; bases unmatched to any gene: 11. In germline, CDR1 is MGHRA, CDR2 YSYEKL.

As DNA, the CDR3 is TGTGCCAGCAGTTACCGGACGGGGACCCTAGGAGCTTTCTTT. It yields the protein CASSYRTGTLGAFF. This rearrangement joins TRBV6-5 to TRBJ1-1, with D perhaps TRBD1 (5 bases). The V and J ends lost 2 bases and 10 bases respectively, with 17 bases between them. Germline CDR1 reads MNHEY; CDR2 reads SVGAGI. The CDR3 runs 14 residues.

J is TRBJ2-1 and V is TRBV5-1, with D perhaps matching TRBD1 or TRBD2 (5 bases each). The CDR3 is 16 residues long. Germline V CDR1 and CDR2: SGHRS, YFSETQ. V was pared by 4 bases and J by 6 bases, with 20 bases between. CDR3 in amino acids: CASSGGLQGPSNEQFF. The CDR3 DNA follows: TGCGCCAGCAGCGGGGGTTTGCAGGGACCCTCCAATGAGCAGTTCTTC.

The CDR3 region is CASSSPSGQKDNEQFF. CDR3 nucleotide sequence: TGTGCCAGCAGTTCCCCCTCGGGACAGAAGGACAATGAGCAGTTCTTC. This chain links TRBV28 with TRBJ2-1; 7 bases fit TRBD1. V gave up 4 bases and J gave up 5 bases; unmatched junction bases: 11. From germline, CDR1 is MDHEN and CDR2 SYDVKM. The CDR3 extends over 16 amino acids. The entire variable domain, with the rest obtained from reference TRBV28 and TRBJ2-1, is as follows: DVKVTQSSRYLVKRTGEKVFLECVQDMDHENMFWYRQDPGLGLRLIYFSYDVKMKEKGDIPEGYSVSREKKERFSLILESASTNQTSMYLCASSSPSGQKDNEQFFGPGTRLTVL.

In its sample, this clonotype was seen a few times. V is TRBV28 and J is TRBJ2-7; D not resolved. Germline lookup yields CDR1 MDHEN and CDR2 SYDVKM. This CDR3 contains 13 residues. Trimming took 7 bases from V and 2 from J, leaving 12 bases between them. The CDR3, as DNA: TGTGCCAGCAAAACAAAGGGTCCCTACGAGCAGTACTTC. Translation gives CASKTKGPYEQYF.

V is TRBV7-8 and J is TRBJ2-7, with 7 bases that match TRBD1. This CDR3 is 14 amino acids long. Trimming cost V 5 bases and J 3 bases; bases outside gene matches: 7. The V gene's germline CDR1 is SGHVS and CDR2 FQNEAQ. The CDR3 region is CASSAPDRDYEQYF. Here the CDR3 DNA reads TGTGCCAGCAGCGCTCCAGACAGGGACTACGAGCAGTACTTC.

In this sample, this clonotype turned up many times. V and J are TRBV5-1 and TRBJ1-1; TRBD1 matches 9 bases. The CDR3 is made up of 15 amino acids. Trimming at V came to 4 bases and at J to 5 bases, leaving 9 bases not matched to a gene. Germline V gene lookup returns CDR1 SGHRS and CDR2 YFSETQ. For the CDR3, the DNA is TGCGCCAGCAGCACCACACAGGGGGCAAGAACTGAAGCTTTCTTT. It translates to CASSTTQGARTEAFF.

At least ten counts were recorded for this clonotype. This chain joins TRBV12-3 or TRBV12-4 and TRBJ2-7; D is ambiguous. V dropped 3 bases and J dropped 3 bases, with 9 bases sitting between them. The CDR3 runs to 13 residues. As DNA, the CDR3 is TGTGCCAGCAGTTTCGGGTTTTTCTACGAGCAGTACTTC. It is translated as CASSFGFFYEQYF.

This clonotype came up many times. V and J are TRBV7-3 and TRBJ2-1, with 9 bases aligning to TRBD2. Germline CDR1 is SGHTA and CDR2 is FQGTGA. The CDR3 length is 15 residues. V shed 2 bases, J shed 5 bases, and the junction held 4 bases outside the gene matches. As DNA, the CDR3 is TGTGCCAGCAGCTTAGTGACTAGCGGAAACAATGAGCAGTTCTTC. Encoded protein: CASSLVTSGNNEQFF.

This clonotype showed up many times. The CDR3 here is CASSGRREGTEAFF. The CDR3 DNA reads as TGCGCCAGCAGTGGGAGACGGGAGGGCACTGAAGCTTTCTTT. This sequence joins TRBV5-1 and TRBJ1-1; D remains unclear. The CDR3 runs 14 residues. Looked up from germline, CDR1 is SGHRS and CDR2 is YFSETQ. V gave up 5 bases and J gave up 4 bases, with 15 bases separating them.

Regarding this clonotype: A much larger clone is a single base away; this may be a read error. The chain is built from TRBV5-1 and TRBJ2-1; 10 nucleotides align to TRBD1. This CDR3 comprises 16 residues. Per the germline V gene, CDR1 is SGHRS and CDR2 is YFSETQ. V lost 0 bases and J lost 5; bases outside the gene matches: 5. CDR3 protein: CASSLVGTGEDNEQFF. CDR3 nucleotide sequence: TGCGCCAGCAGCTTGGTTGGGACAGGGGAAGACAATGAGCAGTTCTTC.